This record covers a single T cell receptor beta chain. The antigen is not known. Nonspecific anti-CD3/anti-CD28 bead stimulation represents the broad CD4+ T cell repertoire. Sorting of responding CD4+ T cells relied on upregulated CD40 ligand together with CD69. For about 20 hours, CD8-depleted PBMCs received anti-CD28/CD49d costimulation, a CD40-blocking antibody and enfuvirtide. CDR1 MNHEY and CDR2 SMNVEV come from the germline V gene (reference sequence). CDR3 length: 14 amino acids. The V end was cut by 2 bases, the J end by 5 bases, with 12 bases between. The immunoSEQ assay was version 4, run in survey mode. Sequencing used immunoSEQ multiplex PCR; TCRdb keeps in-frame clones, though not all of them. The sample includes over 35,000 clones, around 89% of them seen just once. This sample stems from a study of persistence of HIV-infected CD4 T cells. Study-level background: A larger, less memory-rich fraction responded to anti-CD3/anti-CD28 beads than to antigen.

The sequenced sample was CD4+ T cells sorted from PBMCs after approximately 20-hour stimulation, obtained from a patient who received antiretroviral therapy. The receptor was isolated from an adult man with HIV who was CMV-seropositive. The gene calls are TRBV27 and TRBJ1-1, with no clear D. The chain's CDR3 is CASSLRGPKTEAFF. CDR3 DNA: TGTGCCAGCAGTTTAAGAGGGCCCAAGACTGAAGCTTTCTTT.